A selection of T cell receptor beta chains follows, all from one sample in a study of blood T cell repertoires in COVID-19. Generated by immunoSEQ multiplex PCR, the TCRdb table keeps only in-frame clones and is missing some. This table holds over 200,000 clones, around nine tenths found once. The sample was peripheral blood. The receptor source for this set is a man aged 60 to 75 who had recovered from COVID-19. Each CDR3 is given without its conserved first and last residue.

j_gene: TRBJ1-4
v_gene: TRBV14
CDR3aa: ASSQDFQGAPEKLF

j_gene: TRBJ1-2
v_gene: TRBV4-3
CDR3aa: ASSQEGRRGWGGYT

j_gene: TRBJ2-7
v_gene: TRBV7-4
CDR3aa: ASSCGRGRKLYEQY

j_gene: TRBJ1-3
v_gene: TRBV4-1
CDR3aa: ASSQSAPGVSGNTIY

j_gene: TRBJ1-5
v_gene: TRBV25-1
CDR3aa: ASEQTGHNQPQH

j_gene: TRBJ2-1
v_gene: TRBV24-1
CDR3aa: ATSDPGTGKYNEQF

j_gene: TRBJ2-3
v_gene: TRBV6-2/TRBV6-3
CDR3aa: ASSYRESDADTQY

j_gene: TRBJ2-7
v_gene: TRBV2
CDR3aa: ASRDTGGRGREQY

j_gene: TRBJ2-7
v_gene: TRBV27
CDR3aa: ASSLSGTPQQY

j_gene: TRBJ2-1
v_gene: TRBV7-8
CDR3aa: ASSSSGGVSYNEQF

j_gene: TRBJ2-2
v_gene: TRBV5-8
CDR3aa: ASSIDSTGELF

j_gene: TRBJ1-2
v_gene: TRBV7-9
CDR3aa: ASRSGQGYGYT

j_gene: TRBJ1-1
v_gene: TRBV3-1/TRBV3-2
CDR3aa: ASSPHTQGSGAEAF

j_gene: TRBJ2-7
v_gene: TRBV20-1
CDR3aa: SATGSYEQY

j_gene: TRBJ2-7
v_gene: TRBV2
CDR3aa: ASKGGQLSYEQY

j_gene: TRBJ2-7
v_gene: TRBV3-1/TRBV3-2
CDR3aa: ASSPQGNWYEQY

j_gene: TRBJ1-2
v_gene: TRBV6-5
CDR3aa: ASRNVAGGGYT

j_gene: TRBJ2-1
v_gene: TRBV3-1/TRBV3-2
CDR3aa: ASSLSSGISYNEQF

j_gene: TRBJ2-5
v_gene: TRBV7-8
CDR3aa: ASSPRLAGGAETQY

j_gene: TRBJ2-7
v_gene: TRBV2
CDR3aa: ASKEGAPLEQY

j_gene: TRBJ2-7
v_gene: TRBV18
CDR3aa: ASSRGGYEQY

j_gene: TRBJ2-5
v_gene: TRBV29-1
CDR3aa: SAGTRGPKETQY

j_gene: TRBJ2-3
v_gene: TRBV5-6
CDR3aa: ASSFGQGRTDTQY

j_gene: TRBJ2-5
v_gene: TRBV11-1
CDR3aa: ASSRQLAGQETQY

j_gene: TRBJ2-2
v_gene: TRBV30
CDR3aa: AWSVTSGHGTGELF

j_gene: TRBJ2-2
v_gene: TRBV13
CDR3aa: ASSLGLMAAGELF

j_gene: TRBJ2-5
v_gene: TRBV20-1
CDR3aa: SSYSETQY

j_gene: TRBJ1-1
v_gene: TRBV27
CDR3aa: ASSLDLRGTEAF

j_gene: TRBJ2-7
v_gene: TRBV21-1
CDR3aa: ASSRQGRDNEQY

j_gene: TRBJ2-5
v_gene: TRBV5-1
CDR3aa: ASSLAVGSGETQY

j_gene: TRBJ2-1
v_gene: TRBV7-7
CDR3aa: ASSLDRGSSYNEQF

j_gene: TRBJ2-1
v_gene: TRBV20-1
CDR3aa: SASLMGQGGEQF

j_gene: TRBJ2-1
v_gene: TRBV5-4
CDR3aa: ASSRDRGEQF

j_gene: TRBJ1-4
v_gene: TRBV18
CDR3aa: ASSYLSGGREKLF

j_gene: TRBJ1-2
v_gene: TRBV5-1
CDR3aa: ASSHDSYSNYGYT

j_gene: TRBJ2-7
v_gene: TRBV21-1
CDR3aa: APLEGGDEQY

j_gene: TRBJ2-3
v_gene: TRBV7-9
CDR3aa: ASSLVVEYGTDTQY

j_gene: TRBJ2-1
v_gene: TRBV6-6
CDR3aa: ASSLLSSSYNEQF

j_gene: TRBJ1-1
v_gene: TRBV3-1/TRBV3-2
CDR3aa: ASSQGTGTYTEAF

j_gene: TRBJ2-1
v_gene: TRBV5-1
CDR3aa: ASSFLGLAGSSYNEQF

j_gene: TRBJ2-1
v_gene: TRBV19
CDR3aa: ASSIGGRASSYNEQF

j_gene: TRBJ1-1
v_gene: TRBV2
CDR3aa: ASRATGTEAF

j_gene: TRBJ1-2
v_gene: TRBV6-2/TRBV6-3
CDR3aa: ASSSYRVRGGYT

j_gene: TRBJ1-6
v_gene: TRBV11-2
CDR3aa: ASSPPGTRNSPLH

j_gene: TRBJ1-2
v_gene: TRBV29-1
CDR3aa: SVANRVGYT

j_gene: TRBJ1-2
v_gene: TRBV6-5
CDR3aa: ASRPGQDYGYT

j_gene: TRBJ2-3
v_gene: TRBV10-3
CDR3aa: AISPQGGSTDTQY

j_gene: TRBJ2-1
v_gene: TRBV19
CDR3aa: ASSVTGGAYNEQF

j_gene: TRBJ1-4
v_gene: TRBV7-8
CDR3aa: ASSLSGGRPNEKLF

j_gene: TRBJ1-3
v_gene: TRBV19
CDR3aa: ASSPRGPDTIY

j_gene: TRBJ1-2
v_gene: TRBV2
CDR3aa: ASRYRQANYGYT

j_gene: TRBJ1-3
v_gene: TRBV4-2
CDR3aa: ASSQPGGTGNTIY

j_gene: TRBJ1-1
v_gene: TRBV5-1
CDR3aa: ASSLDRESLGNTEAF

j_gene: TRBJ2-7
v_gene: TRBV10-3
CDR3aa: ATWTSGLEGEQY

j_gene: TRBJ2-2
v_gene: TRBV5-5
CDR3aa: ASSTGTSYPGELF

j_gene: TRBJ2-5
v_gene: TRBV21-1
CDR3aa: ASSIHRQETQY

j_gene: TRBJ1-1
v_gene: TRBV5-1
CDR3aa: ASSLEGGDRATEAF

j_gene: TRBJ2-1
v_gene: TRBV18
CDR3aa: ASSPRGQEGDEQF

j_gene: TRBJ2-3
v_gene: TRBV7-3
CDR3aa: ASSLTGEGRTQY